These 18 T cell receptor beta chains were all obtained from the same sample, sequenced in a study of OX40 agonist ivuxolimab in advanced cancers. Receptor amplification or capture employed the immunoSEQ multiplex PCR assay. TCRdb mirrors the immuneACCESS table, restricted to in-frame sequences. Some clones are absent from its copies; in checked studies, under half trace to an unresolved V gene, and the reason for the others is unknown. Recorded for this sample are roughly 76,000 clones; around nine tenths of them occurred a single time. The ten largest clones add up to 2% to 2.5% of the sample. The material was CD4+ or CD8+ T cells sorted from blood, obtained in a trial of the OX40 agonist ivuxolimab. All receptors derive from an adult with an advanced solid tumor such as melanoma, head and neck, liver or kidney cancer.

V usage is TRBV19 and J usage is TRBJ1-5; TRBD1 matches 8 bases. The ends lost 2 bases at V and 2 bases at J; junction bases unmatched: 14. This CDR3 comprises 19 residues. Germline CDR1 LNHDA, CDR2 SQIVND (reference sequence). The CDR3 nucleotides are TGTGCCAGTAGTATACCGGGACAGGCGGCTTCTATTGGCAATCAGCCCCAGCATTTT. Its protein product is CASSIPGQAASIGNQPQHF. Filled out from reference TRBV19 and TRBJ1-5, the complete variable domain reads DGGITQSPKYLFRKEGQNVTLSCEQNLNHDAMYWYRQDPGQGLRLIYYSQIVNDFQKGDIAEGYSVSREKKESFPLTVTSAQKNPTAFYLCASSIPGQAASIGNQPQHFGDGTRLSIL.

This chain connects TRBV20-1 to TRBJ2-7; 7 nucleotides line up with TRBD1. Trimming cost V 6 bases and J 4 bases; bases outside gene matches: 3. This CDR3 has 11 amino acids. CDR1 is DFQATT, CDR2 SNEGSKA, per germline (reference sequence). The CDR3 DNA reads as TGCAGTGCCTGGGGACAGTACGAGCAGTACTTC. It translates to CSAWGQYEQYF.

The chain employs TRBV11-2 and TRBJ2-5; 7 bases agree with TRBD1. V was clipped by 6 bases and J by 2 bases; unmatched bases: 9. CDR1 SGHAT and CDR2 FQNNGV come from the germline V gene. This CDR3 has 15 amino acids. DNA of the CDR3: TGTGCCAGCAGGCCCTCCCGGGACAGACAAGAGACCCAGTACTTC. Its translation: CASRPSRDRQETQYF.

This chain joins TRBV5-1 and TRBJ2-7; tentatively, D is TRBD2 (6 bases). This CDR3 has 14 residues. The ends were cut back, 0 bases at V and 3 bases at J, with 10 bases in the middle. Germline V CDR1 and CDR2: SGHRS, YFSETQ. CDR3 region: CASSLAGVGYEQYF. For the CDR3, the DNA is TGCGCCAGCAGCTTGGCGGGGGTTGGCTACGAGCAGTACTTC.

In its sample, this clone was seen once. The rearrangement joins TRBV25-1 to TRBJ1-5, with D possibly being TRBD1 (5 bases). This CDR3 spans 14 amino acids. V gave up 3 bases and J gave up 9 bases, with 15 bases separating them. Germline V CDR1 and CDR2: MGHDK, SYGVNS. The CDR3 DNA sequence: TGTGCCAGCAGTGATTCTGGGGCGTCAACGCCCCAGCATTTT. Its translation: CASSDSGASTPQHF. Full variable domain (rest looked up from reference TRBV25-1 and TRBJ1-5): EADIYQTPRYLVIGTGKKITLECSQTMGHDKMYWYQQDPGMELHLIHYSYGVNSTEKGDLSSESTVSRIRTEHFPLTLESARPSHTSQYLCASSDSGASTPQHFGDGTRLSIL.

V and J are TRBV2 and TRBJ2-7; 9 bases align to TRBD1. The CDR3 loop spans 14 amino acids. The germline gives CDR1 SNHLY, CDR2 FYNNEI. The trim removed 8 bases at V and 7 bases at J, leaving 12 bases unmatched. CDR3 bases: TGTGCCAGCGATTTCGGGACAGGGTTAAATGAGCAGTACTTC. It translates to CASDFGTGLNEQYF.

V is TRBV5-4 and J is TRBJ2-7, with D tentatively TRBD2 (5 bases). Deletions cut 4 bases from V and 3 bases from J, with 14 bases between. Germline loops: CDR1 SGHNT, CDR2 YYREEE (reference sequence). The CDR3 length is 14 residues. This CDR3 is CASSTDWSNYEQYF. DNA for the CDR3: TGTGCCAGCAGCACGGACTGGTCTAACTACGAGCAGTACTTC.

CDR3 region: CASSLASVSTGLYNEQFF. The CDR3 bases are TGTGCCAGCAGCTTAGCGTCGGTCAGTACCGGGCTCTACAATGAGCAGTTCTTC. The gene calls are TRBV7-9 and TRBJ2-1; D is unclear. Between the trimmed V and J ends, which lost 0 bases and 3 bases, there was a span of 18 bases. The CDR3 length is 18 residues. Looked up from germline, CDR1 is SEHNR and CDR2 is FQNEAQ (reference sequence).

The rearrangement uses TRBV11-2 and TRBJ1-1; D remains unclear. Germline CDR1 reads SGHAT; CDR2 reads FQNNGV. CDR3 length: 15 residues. Trimming cost V 1 base and J 0 bases, with 9 bases left between them. The CDR3 protein is CASSLVSGLNTEAFF. For the CDR3, the DNA is TGTGCCAGCAGCTTAGTATCGGGTTTGAACACTGAAGCTTTCTTT.

V gene TRBV7-2 combines with J gene TRBJ1-1, with unresolved D. Germline-derived CDR1 and CDR2 are SGHTA and FQGNSA. CDR3 size: 13 residues. V was trimmed by 3 bases and J by 5 bases, leaving 10 bases between them. The CDR3 loop reads CASSFKGGTEAFF. Here the CDR3 DNA reads TGTGCCAGCAGCTTCAAAGGAGGTACTGAAGCTTTCTTT.

The table lists this clone with a count of one. The chain recombines TRBV27 with TRBJ2-7, with 8 nucleotides matching TRBD1. Germline loops: CDR1 MNHEY, CDR2 SMNVEV (reference sequence). J was trimmed by 0 bases and V by 3 bases; bases with no gene match: 13. There are 18 residues in the CDR3. The CDR3 coding sequence is TGTGCCAGCAGTTTTCAAAGACCGTCCGGGACAGGCTCCTACGAGCAGTACTTC. Residues: CASSFQRPSGTGSYEQYF.

This sequence joins TRBV4-1 and TRBJ2-3; 9 bases align to TRBD2. After removal of 4 bases from V and 6 bases from J, the junction contained 14 bases not matched to a gene. Germline loops: CDR1 MGHRA, CDR2 YSYEKL. This CDR3 has 17 residues. In DNA, the CDR3 is TGCGCCAGCAGCCCCCAAATCCGGACTAGCGACCCGGATACGCAGTATTTT. It translates to CASSPQIRTSDPDTQYF.

J is TRBJ2-3 and V is TRBV7-9; 12 positions match TRBD1. CDR1 SEHNR and CDR2 FQNEAQ come from the germline V gene (reference sequence). CDR3 length: 14 residues. V trimming: 8 bases; J trimming: 5 bases; junction bases outside the gene matches: 5. The DNA for the CDR3 is TGTGCCAGCGGTTGGGACAGGGGGCAAGATACGCAGTATTTT. This encodes CASGWDRGQDTQYF.

The chain uses TRBV28 and TRBJ2-3, with D possibly TRBD2 on 6 matching bases. Germline assignment: CDR1 MDHEN and CDR2 SYDVKM. Trimming left V 5 bases short and J 5 bases short, with 14 bases between. The CDR3 sequence is 14 residues long. In DNA, the CDR3 is TGTGCCAGCAGTCGCAGGGCGGAGGGAGATACGCAGTATTTT. This encodes CASSRRAEGDTQYF.

The chain employs TRBV6-5 and TRBJ2-7, with D uncertain. This CDR3 contains 12 residues. Germline lookup yields CDR1 MNHEY and CDR2 SVGAGI. V was trimmed by 2 bases and J by 0 bases, leaving 2 bases between them. CDR3 bases: TGTGCCAGCAGTTACGTCTCCTACGAGCAGTACTTC. Its translation: CASSYVSYEQYF.

This rearrangement joins TRBV19 to TRBJ2-7; possibly TRBD1 for D (6 bases). Trimming cost V 6 bases and J 3 bases, with 21 bases left between them. Germline CDR1 is LNHDA and CDR2 is SQIVND (reference sequence). This CDR3 spans 16 amino acids. CDR3: CASSQGTYSSFYEQYF. The CDR3 coding sequence is TGTGCCAGTAGCCAGGGGACCTATTCTTCATTCTACGAGCAGTACTTC.

The chain employs TRBV15 and TRBJ2-1, with 9 bases that match TRBD2. Germline loops: CDR1 LNHNV, CDR2 YYDKDF (reference sequence). The CDR3 has 16 residues. The ends lost 7 bases at V and 0 bases at J; junction bases unmatched: 7. CDR3 bases: TGTGCCACCATGGGGCGGGAGGGACGCTCCTACAATGAGCAGTTCTTC. It is translated as CATMGREGRSYNEQFF.

This clone was found once. The chain is built from TRBV10-3 and TRBJ2-1, with D unclear. Looked up from germline, CDR1 is ENHRY and CDR2 is SYGVKD. Trimming cost V 5 bases and J 5 bases, with 13 bases left between them. The CDR3 loop spans 14 amino acids. The CDR3 DNA follows: TGTGCCATCAGTCAGGTCGTGGGTAACAATGAGCAGTTCTTC. This translates into CAISQVVGNNEQFF.